Listed below are T cell receptor beta chains from one sample, sequenced in a study of blood T cells in healthy people across ages. A single record per CDR3 protein comes from TCRdb applying MiXCR to the 5' RACE reads. The table records hundreds of thousands of distinct CDR3 sequences, approximately 29% of them present only once. The sequenced sample consisted of blood. All receptors come from a woman of 80 years or more in good health. Each CDR3 is given with its conserved first and last residue. D genes are given only for firm matches. Size values are once, few and many counts, or a class for expanded clones, and some rows have none.

clone size	V gene	D gene	J gene	CDR3 DNA	CDR3 protein
many	TRBV27	-	TRBJ1-2	TGTGCCAGCAGACCTGTCCCCAACAGGGGCTACACCTTC	CASRPVPNRGYTF
many	TRBV20-1	-	TRBJ1-5	TGCAGTGCTAACCGAAGGGACAGCAATCAGCCCCAGCATTTT	CSANRRDSNQPQHF
-	TRBV5-5	TRBD2	TRBJ2-4	TGTGCCAGCAGCCCCGACCGGGGGGGAGAGAACATTCAGTACTTC	CASSPDRGGENIQYF
many	TRBV7-3	-	TRBJ2-5	TGTGCCAGCAGCTCCCAGCCCAGAGGAGAGACCCAGTACTTC	CASSSQPRGETQYF
many	TRBV12-5	-	TRBJ2-7	TGTGCTAGTGGTTTGGTAAGAACGGCTACCTACGAGCAGTACTTC	CASGLVRTATYEQYF
many	TRBV13	TRBD2	TRBJ2-5	TGTGCCAGCAGCTTACTAGCGGGGCACCAAGAGACCCAGTACTTC	CASSLLAGHQETQYF
few	TRBV12-3/TRBV12-4	-	TRBJ2-7	TGTGCCAGCAGTGATAGTCACGAGCAGTACTTC	CASSDSHEQYF
-	TRBV12-3/TRBV12-4	TRBD1	TRBJ1-2	TGTGCCAGCAGTCGAGGGACAGGGGGTATTCGGGGCTATGGCTACACCTTC	CASSRGTGGIRGYGYTF
many	TRBV5-1	TRBD2	TRBJ2-3	TGCGCCAGCAGCCCAGGACTAGCGACAGATACGCAGTATTTT	CASSPGLATDTQYF
-	TRBV3-1	TRBD1	TRBJ2-4	TGTGCCAAACCCGGGACAGGGGGGAACATTCAGTACTTC	CAKPGTGGNIQYF
-	TRBV19	-	TRBJ2-3	TGTGCCAGTAGTAACGGGGGTAGGGGCACAGATACGCAGTATTTT	CASSNGGRGTDTQYF
many	TRBV3-1	-	TRBJ2-7	TGTGCCAGCAGCCAAGGGGACGCCGGGCAGTACTTC	CASSQGDAGQYF
few	TRBV12-3/TRBV12-4	TRBD1	TRBJ1-5	TGTGCCAGCAGTCCTGGACAGGGGTTGGGTAGCAATCAGCCCCAGCATTTT	CASSPGQGLGSNQPQHF
few	TRBV5-1	TRBD1	TRBJ1-1	TGCGCCAGCGGCCCGCAGGGGGCGAACACTGAAGCTTTCTTT	CASGPQGANTEAFF
few	TRBV20-1	-	TRBJ1-2	TGCAGTGCTAGAGGACCGCCTGATGGCTACACCTTC	CSARGPPDGYTF
-	TRBV7-2	-	TRBJ2-1	TGTGCCAGCAGCTTATCGGCAGGGTTTCAGTTCTTC	CASSLSAGFQFF
few	TRBV7-9	TRBD1	TRBJ1-1	TGTGCCAGCAGCACACAGGGGGCTAACACTGAAGCTTTCTTT	CASSTQGANTEAFF
once	TRBV7-2	-	TRBJ2-3	TGTGCCAGCAGCTCCCACCTTACTAGGCCGGATACGCAGTATTTT	CASSSHLTRPDTQYF
-	TRBV7-2	TRBD2	TRBJ2-5	TGTGCCAGCAGCTTCCCAGCGGGGGGCCAAGAGACCCAGTACTTC	CASSFPAGGQETQYF